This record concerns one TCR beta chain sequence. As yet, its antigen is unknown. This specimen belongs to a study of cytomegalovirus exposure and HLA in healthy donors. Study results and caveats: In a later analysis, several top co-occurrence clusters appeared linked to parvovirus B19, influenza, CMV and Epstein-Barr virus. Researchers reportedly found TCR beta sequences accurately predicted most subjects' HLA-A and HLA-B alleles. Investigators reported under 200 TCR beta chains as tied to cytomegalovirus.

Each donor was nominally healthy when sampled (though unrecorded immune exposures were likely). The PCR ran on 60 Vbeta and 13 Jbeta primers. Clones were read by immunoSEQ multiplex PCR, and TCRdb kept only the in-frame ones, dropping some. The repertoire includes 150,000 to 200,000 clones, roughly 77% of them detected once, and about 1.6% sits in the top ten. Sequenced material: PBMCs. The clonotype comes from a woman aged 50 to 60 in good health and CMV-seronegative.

CDR3 amino acids: CAWSVEWGLPRTEAFF. In nucleotides, the CDR3 is TGTGCCTGGAGTGTAGAGTGGGGGCTCCCTCGTACTGAAGCTTTCTTT. V and J are TRBV30 and TRBJ1-1; possibly TRBD1 for D (6 bases). The CDR3 extends over 16 amino acids. The germline V gene has CDR1 GTSNPN and CDR2 SVGIG (reference sequence). Trimming pared 0 bases from V and 5 bases from J, leaving 19 bases between.